This paragraph reports one TCR beta chain. Its antigen remains unidentified. Base qualities are not provided; no much larger clone lies one nucleotide away. The data were taken from a study of cytomegalovirus exposure and HLA in healthy donors (TCRdb year 2017). Turning to the overall study: An earlier analysis of approximately 600 of the donors reported roughly 300 Gb of sequence data and approximately 110 million unique TCR beta sequences from approximately 180 million T cells. Approximately 310 gigabases of sequencing data and roughly 80 million unique TCR sequences made up an early release that covered fewer than 650 HLA-typed donors. The genetic ancestry cluster associated with self-reported Caucasian donors included 81% of the roughly 410 genotyped donors. The aim of the study was to test whether cataloging public T cell receptors could identify signatures of past pathogen exposure. The study profiled the T cell repertoires of more than 500 subjects by immunosequencing and related them to cytomegalovirus serostatus. A separate validation cohort of about 110 different subjects was used in addition to the 666-subject first cohort. The study combined high-throughput TCR immunosequencing, statistical association of individual TCRs with disease status, and machine learning to predict cytomegalovirus infection status. In a later analysis, previously published TCR beta repertoires from hundreds of donors were re-analyzed and high-resolution HLA genotyping was added so that TCR occurrence patterns could be studied. Rather than drawing on any new phenotypic data, the later analysis identified candidate immune exposures from TCR beta sequences and the way those sequences occurred across donors. An earlier analysis of some 500 of the donors used high-throughput TCR beta sequencing to judge whether each TCR beta V gene segment behaved as functional or pseudogenic. Donor age, sex, ethnicity and CMV serostatus were collected together with the repertoire data. In a later genetic analysis, genome-wide SNP genotypes for about 60% of the 666 donors were used, and that subset was treated as a discovery cohort. All discovery cohort repertoires had been generated using a single sequencing platform. HLA typing covered class I and class II loci at four-digit resolution. The number of donors typed differed by locus, with about 629-630 for A, B, C, DRB1 and DQB1, roughly 520 for DQA1, about 610 for DPA1, and over 400 for DPB1. Four to six DR-DQ haplotypes were handled as single units for association and clustering, since linkage in the cohort was strong. On average, over 200,000 unique TCR beta nucleotide sequences were sequenced per donor among some 420 genotyped donors of the cohort, with approximately 18% of those sequences being non-productive.

The cohort comprised 670 or so healthy bone marrow donors. Cohort members were all nominally healthy when sampled, although unrecorded immune exposures were likely present. The donor tested CMV seropositive and was one of the 289 seropositive cohort members. Each donor provided a peripheral blood sample, and peripheral blood mononuclear cells were used for TCR beta sequencing. Genomic DNA was extracted from the blood cell samples with the Qiagen DNeasy Blood Extraction Kit. On the study overall, not on this receptor specifically: Cytomegalovirus status was reported to be diagnosed by the classifier with high specificity and sensitivity in both the original and validation cohorts. Because the 87-base-pair reads could not distinguish some IMGT-functional V segments, including TRBV6-2 and TRBV6-3, those segments were excluded. According to the authors, the approach could potentially be generalized to other disease states and immunological phenotypes. According to a later analysis, parvovirus B19, influenza, CMV and Epstein-Barr virus appeared linked to several top co-occurrence clusters. The only immune exposure information available for the cohort was CMV serostatus. A later genetic analysis reported fewer N-insertions in productive TCRs among donors in an Asian-associated ancestry cluster than the 666-donor mean. Broadly in line with IMGT annotations, most TCR beta V segments showed up in productive rearrangements about 87% or about 30% of the time in an earlier analysis of 450 to 600 of the donors. According to a later analysis, TCR association rates differed among HLA loci, with DRB1 alleles showing the most associated TCRs and HLA-C alleles showing the fewest. A cluster of highly shared sequence variants was judged likely to be a technical artifact of the sequencing pipeline. Because HLA typing was unavailable for some donors at each locus, only the typed subset was used in association tests. In a later analysis, most CMV-associated TCR beta chains were found to appear HLA-restricted, with HLA associations seemingly driven largely by CMV exposure. Most TCR sequences were seen in very few donors, while some public TCRs were found in many individuals. A later analysis associated 15,000 to 20,000 TCR beta sequences with specific HLA alleles at a false discovery rate of 0.05. In vitro tests confirmed that three of the cytomegalovirus-associated TCR beta chains recognize cytomegalovirus antigens. Around 16 rarely observed V segments, including chromosome 9 orphons, were excluded from the earlier analysis of approximately 500 of the donors because counts were too low. The study listed 164 TCR beta chains as associated with cytomegalovirus. When HLA alleles, especially DR and DQ, strongly co-occurred, attributing TCR associations to individual alleles was difficult. In a later genetic analysis, a missense DCLRE1C variant was associated with V-gene and J-gene trimming of TCR beta chains, and the association was replicated in an independent cohort. The cohort was sequenced for TCR beta chains only, and without alpha or paired-chain data the features that could be detected were limited. A further reported finding was that TCR beta sequences accurately predicted the HLA-A and HLA-B alleles for most subjects in the first cohort. Correlated functional status among segregating V segments might reflect linkage disequilibrium, but an unknown experimental factor could not be ruled out. Sequencing depth was assumed to be roughly uniform across donors in the presence/absence analyses, though that assumption may not hold. Compared with equally common non-associated chains, HLA-associated TCR beta chains in a later analysis were more clonally expanded and had lower generation probabilities.

Receptor amplification or capture employed the immunoSEQ multiplex PCR assay. For the multiplex PCR, a mixture combining 60 forward primers for TCR Vbeta segments and 13 reverse primers for TCR Jbeta segments was used. The CDR3 region of rearranged TCR beta genes was amplified from genomic DNA by a multiplex PCR assay. The Illumina HiSeq System was used to sequence the amplified TCR beta libraries as 87-base-pair reads. Regarding the original processing steps: A later analysis tallied 80 million to 95 million unique TCR beta chains across the 666 repertoires, and approximately 9.9 million of those chains were shared by two or more donors. A nearest-neighbor algorithm error-corrected the raw reads and collapsed the reads into unique sequences, merging closely related sequences to remove PCR and sequencing errors. V, D and J gene segments were assigned by aligning CDR3 sequences to IMGT reference sequences. Each retained sequence needed at least a six-nucleotide match to both a V gene segment and a J gene segment. Rearrangements were classified as productive when the CDR3 lacked stop codons and remained in frame with V and J, and all other rearrangements were classified as non-productive. CDR3 was defined by IMGT convention, running from the second conserved V-encoded cysteine to the conserved J-encoded phenylalanine. The earlier analysis of around 640 of the donors excluded sequences that lacked an unambiguous match to a single V gene segment. An earlier analysis of some 500 of the donors classified V segments as functional when productive rearrangements were above 56.7% and as segregating when the standard deviation between donors was above 5%. A statistical classification framework was built to diagnose cytomegalovirus status from the catalog of TCR beta chain sequences. A later analysis assigned V and J genes by comparing TCR nucleotide sequences with IMGT/GENE-DB human TR gene sequences. Using the TCRdist pipeline, a later analysis assigned CDR3 sequences along with most-parsimonious VDJ recombination scenarios. In a later analysis, each TCR beta chain was defined by its CDR3 amino acid sequence together with its V-gene family, and reads without a unique V-gene family were excluded. To address suspected cross-contamination and a sequencing artifact, a later analysis removed roughly 580 highly shared, low-generation-probability nucleotide sequences. In a later analysis, a clonal expansion index was calculated for each public chain from normalized within-repertoire ranks of inferred template counts. A later analysis computed generation probabilities with a VDJ recombination model fitted to out-of-frame rearrangements, and checked the results against IGoR. In a later analysis, hypergeometric tests were used to score TCR-TCR, TCR-HLA and TCR-CMV co-occurrence, with a repertoire-size bias correction applied to TCR pairs. False discovery rates were estimated in a later analysis by permuting HLA or CMV assignments 20 times. In a later analysis, co-occurring TCRs were grouped using DBSCAN, and TCRdist sequence similarity was added for clustering within HLA-allele-positive subsets. Repertoires with fewer than 30,000 or more than 120,000 public chains, plus five repertoires with anomalous nucleotide sharing, were excluded from co-occurrence clustering. TCRdb limited this immuneACCESS table to in-frame rearrangements with V and J called. A share of clones is missing; checked studies link under half to unresolved V genes, and the rest is unexplained. V and J calls and clone size are as listed in that table; D and trimming were resolved from the DNA. The sample table lists about 190,000 clones, about 77% of them with a count of one. Of the sample, roughly 2.1% falls within the top ten clones.

CDR1 and CDR2 (SGHRS, YFSETQ) derive from the germline V gene. V is cut by 0 bases and J by 0 bases, and the space between the germline ends is 7 bases. Reading from cysteine to phenylalanine, the CDR3 counts 16 amino acids. Only the CDR3 portion is preserved as DNA: 48 bases, with reading frame beginning at the first base. The source material was PBMCs. The TCR sequence derives from a woman in her thirties in good health and CMV-seropositive. Recombination connected TRBV5-1 to TRBJ2-6, and the D gene may be TRBD2, 5 bases matching. The CDR3 corresponds to CASSLDLASGANVLTF. At the DNA level, the sequence is TGCGCCAGCAGCTTGGATCTAGCCTCTGGGGCCAACGTCCTGACTTTC.